The 8 T cell receptor beta chains presented below share a single source sample, sequenced in a study of cytomegalovirus exposure and HLA in healthy donors. Primers: 60 Vbeta forward and 13 Jbeta reverse. Assay: immunoSEQ multiplex PCR; the TCRdb copy retains only in-frame clones and omits some. The top ten hold 4.5% to 6% of the sample, which has about 140,000 clones, 70% to 80% seen once. The specimen sequenced was PBMCs. The receptors come from a male donor in good health and CMV-seronegative.

This rearrangement joins TRBV10-3 to TRBJ2-7; 11 positions agree with TRBD1. V lost 4 bases to trimming and J lost 3 bases; unmatched junction nucleotides: 2. Germline V gene lookup returns CDR1 ENHRY and CDR2 SYGVKD. The CDR3 contains 14 residues. The CDR3 protein is CAISAGTGGYEQYF. Written as DNA, the CDR3 is TGTGCCATCAGTGCCGGGACAGGGGGCTACGAGCAGTACTTC.

This clone was recorded only once. In DNA, the CDR3 is TGTGCCAGCAGCTTACAGGGGGGAGACACTGAAGCTTTCTTT. This encodes CASSLQGGDTEAFF. The chain recombines TRBV7-2 with TRBJ1-1, with 7 bases fitting TRBD1. Germline V CDR1 and CDR2: SGHTA, FQGNSA. CDR3 size: 14 residues. V was clipped by 2 bases and J by 3 bases; unmatched bases: 3.

The rearrangement joins TRBV15 to TRBJ1-1, with unresolved D. The germline V and J ends were trimmed by 0 bases and 4 bases, with 15 bases remaining between them. This CDR3 contains 16 residues. CDR1 and CDR2 (germline): LNHNV, YYDKDF (reference sequence). The CDR3 coding sequence is TGTGCCACCAGCAGAGAGGCCTGGAGACTGGGCACTGAAGCTTTCTTT. It specifies CATSREAWRLGTEAFF.

The chain joins TRBV18 to TRBJ1-3; no firm D call. Trimming took 5 bases from V and 0 from J, leaving 11 bases between them. CDR3 size: 15 residues. Germline CDR1 and CDR2: KGHSH and LQKENI. The CDR3 region is CASSSGSSSGNTIYF. The CDR3 bases are TGTGCCAGCTCAAGCGGGTCCAGCTCTGGAAACACCATATATTTT.

V and J are TRBV7-2 and TRBJ2-5, with 13 bases aligning to TRBD2. This CDR3 comprises 16 residues. Germline trimming cut 2 bases from V and 4 bases from J; bases unmatched to any gene: 4. Germline loops: CDR1 SGHTA, CDR2 FQGNSA. CDR3 sequence reads: CASSLRTSGGAETQYF. The CDR3 nucleotides are TGTGCCAGCAGCTTAAGAACTAGCGGGGGGGCAGAGACCCAGTACTTC.

V usage is TRBV7-8 and J usage is TRBJ1-4, with D maybe TRBD1 (6 bases). This CDR3 contains 16 residues. The germline CDR1 and CDR2 sequences are SGHVS and FQNEAQ. V shed 6 bases and J shed 3 bases, with 17 bases lying between them. The CDR3 region has the DNA TGTGCCAGCAGTCGGCAGGGGACGGCCGCTAATGAAAAACTGTTTTTT. Translated: CASSRQGTAANEKLFF.

This clone has more than one count but fewer than ten. The chain carries TRBV29-1 and TRBJ2-3, with 8 bases identical to TRBD2. Germline CDR1 reads SQVTM; CDR2 reads ANQGSEA. J lost 6 bases, V lost 6 bases, and 11 bases had no gene match. The CDR3 totals 14 residues. The CDR3 DNA reads as TGCAGCGTGGAAAACCCGGGGGGGGCCGATACGCAGTATTTT. It codes for CSVENPGGADTQYF.

V gene TRBV5-4 combines with J gene TRBJ2-2, with TRBD2 matching 8 bases. The V and J ends lost 3 bases and 5 bases, in that order; junction bases with no gene match: 15. The CDR3 contains 18 residues. CDR1 and CDR2 from the germline V gene are SGHNT and YYREEE (reference sequence). CDR3 nucleotide sequence: TGTGCCAGCAGCTCACGGCGGGGGGCCCCAGAGCTGACCGGGGAGCTGTTTTTT. Its protein is CASSSRRGAPELTGELFF.